A single sample is the source of the 8 T cell receptor beta chains below, sequenced in a study of blood T cell repertoires in COVID-19. Method: immunoSEQ multiplex PCR; TCRdb's copy keeps in-frame clones and lacks some. The data contain 300,000 to 350,000 clones, around 86% of them seen just once; the ten biggest clones take up about 6.3%. Sample: peripheral blood. The receptor source for this set is a woman between 50 and 59 years old with COVID-19, enrolled during active disease.

V gene TRBV5-1 combines with J gene TRBJ2-3, with 8 bases identical to TRBD2. This CDR3 has 16 residues. J was trimmed by 3 bases and V by 7 bases; bases with no gene match: 13. Germline CDR1 and CDR2: SGHRS and YFSETQ. The DNA for the CDR3 is TGCGCCAGCGGGGCCTTACGGGAGGGTCAGACAGATACGCAGTATTTT. Amino acids: CASGALREGQTDTQYF.

This clone was seen just once. The V gene is TRBV2, the J gene TRBJ2-1, with TRBD2 matching 10 bases. Germline-derived CDR1 and CDR2 are SNHLY and FYNNEI. After removal of 9 bases from V and 3 bases from J, the junction contained 5 bases not matched to a gene. The CDR3 has 14 amino acids. The CDR3 region has the DNA TGTGCCAGACAAATAGCGGGAGGCTACAATGAGCAGTTCTTC. It specifies CARQIAGGYNEQFF.

The V and J genes are TRBV6-1 and TRBJ2-3; 7 bases map to TRBD2. CDR3 length equals 16 residues. Germline lookup yields CDR1 MNHNS and CDR2 SASEGT. After removal of 4 bases from V and 2 bases from J, the junction contained 9 bases not matched to a gene. The CDR3 is CASSAGWGGPTDTQYF. The CDR3 nucleotides are TGTGCCAGCAGTGCGGGTTGGGGAGGGCCCACAGATACGCAGTATTTT.

The chain carries TRBV7-6 and TRBJ1-1; D remains ambiguous. The CDR3 runs 15 residues. The V gene lost 2 bases and the J gene lost 0 bases, with 10 bases spanning the gap. From germline, CDR1 is SGHVS and CDR2 FNYEAQ. The CDR3 region is CASSLLVNMNTEAFF. For the CDR3, the DNA is TGTGCCAGCAGCTTACTGGTCAACATGAACACTGAAGCTTTCTTT. Full variable domain (remainder filled in from reference TRBV7-6 and TRBJ1-1): GAGVSQSPRYKVTKRGQDVALRCDPISGHVSLYWYRQALGQGPEFLTYFNYEAQQDKSGLPNDRFSAERPEGSISTLTIQRTEQRDSAMYRCASSLLVNMNTEAFFGQGTRLTVV.

The rearrangement uses TRBV20-1 and TRBJ1-6; no clear D gene. The CDR3 length is 15 residues. The germline V gene has CDR1 DFQATT and CDR2 SNEGSKA (reference sequence). V was shortened by 3 bases and J by 0 bases, with 9 bases between the two germline ends. The CDR3 reads CSASAESSYNSPLHF. The CDR3 nucleotides are TGCAGTGCTAGTGCTGAGAGCTCCTATAATTCACCCCTCCACTTT.

This chain uses TRBV10-3 with TRBJ2-1, with D tentatively TRBD1 (5 bases). The CDR3 is 16 amino acids. V was cut by 3 bases and J by 1 base, with 13 bases left in between. From germline, CDR1 is ENHRY and CDR2 SYGVKD. The CDR3 region has the DNA TGTGCCATCAGTGACCAGGGAAAGAAGTCCTACAATGAGCAGTTCTTC. Protein sequence: CAISDQGKKSYNEQFF.

This clone was recorded once. This chain connects TRBV10-3 to TRBJ2-2; maybe TRBD2 (6 bases). This CDR3 has 17 residues. Per the germline V gene, CDR1 is ENHRY and CDR2 is SYGVKD. V lost 6 bases, J lost 0 bases, and 17 bases lay in between. CDR3 sequence (DNA): TGTGCCATCAGACACGGGGGTACGGCGACGAACACCGGGGAGCTGTTTTTT. This gives the protein CAIRHGGTATNTGELFF.

This clone was counted ten times or more. V is TRBV12-3 or TRBV12-4 and J is TRBJ1-2, with D hard to call. V lost 4 bases, J lost 1 base, and 4 bases lay in between. The CDR3 totals 12 residues. CDR3 in amino acids: CASSSFNYGYTF. DNA of the CDR3: TGTGCCAGCAGTTCCTTTAACTATGGCTACACCTTC.